These 7 T cell receptor beta chains were all obtained from the same sample, sequenced in a study of T cells in Graves' hyperthyroidism and ophthalmopathy. The investigators amplified TCR beta CDR3 regions from RNA transcripts. When the TCR CDR3 underwent first-round RT-PCR, the HTBI primer set was used. Using its own MiXCR run on the multiplex PCR reads, TCRdb lists one record per CDR3 protein. The table has under 650,000 distinct CDR3 sequences, around 15% seen once; the top ten hold approximately 3.9%. Material for sequencing was blood. These receptors were collected from a woman aged 30 to 39 with Graves' hyperthyroidism.

This rearrangement joins TRBV20-1 to TRBJ2-3; 11 bases are a match to TRBD2. V shed 5 bases and J 9 bases; nucleotides not matched to a gene: 4. The germline gives CDR1 DFQATT, CDR2 SNEGSKA (reference sequence). There are 12 residues in the CDR3. In DNA, the CDR3 is TGCAGTGCTCCCACTAGCGGGAGCACGCAGTATTTT. It is translated as CSAPTSGSTQYF.

This clonotype has a count of ten or more. V is TRBV24-1 and J is TRBJ2-1; 7 bases line up with TRBD2. Trimming cost V 4 bases and J 10 bases; bases outside gene matches: 12. The CDR3 spans 15 residues. Germline CDR1 KGHDR, CDR2 SFDVKD. The CDR3 nucleotides are TGTGCCACCAGTGACCCCCAAACTAGCGCACGAGAGCAGTTCTTC. Protein: CATSDPQTSAREQFF.

V gene TRBV7-2 combines with J gene TRBJ2-6; 7 nucleotides align to TRBD2. CDR3 length: 20 amino acids. Germline CDR1 SGHTA, CDR2 FQGNSA. V trimming: 0 bases; J trimming: 0 bases; junction bases outside the gene matches: 11. The DNA of the CDR3 is TGTGCCAGCAGCTTAGCGAGCAGAAGCGGGGCGAGCTCTGGGGCCAACGTCCTGACTTTC. It specifies CASSLASRSGASSGANVLTF.

This clonotype was detected a few times. CDR3 region: CASSNTEISYNEQFF. The CDR3 DNA reads TGTGCCAGCAGCAACACAGAGATCTCCTACAATGAGCAGTTCTTC. The rearrangement uses TRBV9 and TRBJ2-1; D uncertain. Trimming removed 4 bases from V and 0 bases from J, with 11 bases in between. CDR3 length equals 15 residues. Germline CDR1 reads SGDLS; CDR2 reads YYNGEE.

This clonotype was detected many times. The chain couples TRBV18 to TRBJ1-1; 7 nucleotides align to TRBD1. The V and J ends lost 1 base and 3 bases, in that order; junction bases with no gene match: 5. Germline V gives CDR1 KGHSH, CDR2 LQKENI. This CDR3 has 15 residues. CDR3 amino acids: CASSPLTGSYTEAFF. CDR3 DNA sequence: TGTGCCAGCTCACCACTGACAGGGTCGTACACTGAAGCTTTCTTT.

There are many counts of this clonotype. The chain employs TRBV29-1 and TRBJ2-7; possibly TRBD1 for D (5 bases). The V and J ends lost 1 base and 6 bases respectively, with 10 bases between them. This CDR3 comprises 12 residues. From germline, CDR1 is SQVTM and CDR2 ANQGSEA. The CDR3 loop is CSVEGTKPEQYF. The CDR3 DNA sequence: TGCAGCGTTGAAGGGACAAAGCCCGAGCAGTACTTC.

At least ten counts were recorded for this clonotype. The chain couples TRBV18 to TRBJ2-5; tentatively, D is TRBD1 (5 bases). Germline CDR1 is KGHSH and CDR2 is LQKENI. This CDR3 spans 11 amino acids. V lost 5 bases and J 9 bases, leaving 10 bases between the germline ends. The CDR3 sequence: CASSLDIPQYF. For the CDR3, the DNA is TGTGCCAGCTCATTGGACATTCCCCAGTACTTC.